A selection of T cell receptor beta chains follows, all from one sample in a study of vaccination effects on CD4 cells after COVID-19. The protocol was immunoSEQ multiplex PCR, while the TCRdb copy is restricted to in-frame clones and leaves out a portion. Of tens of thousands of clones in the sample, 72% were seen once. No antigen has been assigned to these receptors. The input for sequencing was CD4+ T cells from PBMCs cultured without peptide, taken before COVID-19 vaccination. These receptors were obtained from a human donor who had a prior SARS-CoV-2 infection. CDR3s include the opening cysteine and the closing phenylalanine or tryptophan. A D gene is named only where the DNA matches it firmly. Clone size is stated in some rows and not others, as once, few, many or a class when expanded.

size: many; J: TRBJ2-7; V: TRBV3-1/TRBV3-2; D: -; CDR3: CASSQVFYANEQYF; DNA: TGTGCCAGCAGCCAAGTATTCTATGCCAACGAGCAGTACTTC
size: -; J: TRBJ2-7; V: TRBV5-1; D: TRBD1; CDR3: CASSTGGTGNEQYF; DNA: TGCGCCAGCAGCACCGGCGGGACAGGGAATGAGCAGTACTTC
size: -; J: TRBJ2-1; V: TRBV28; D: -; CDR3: CASSVVYNEQFF; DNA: TGTGCCAGCAGTGTAGTCTACAATGAGCAGTTCTTC
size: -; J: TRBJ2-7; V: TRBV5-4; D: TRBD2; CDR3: CASSSSYSGIPYEQYF; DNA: TGTGCCAGCAGCTCCTCCTATAGCGGGATACCCTACGAGCAGTACTTC
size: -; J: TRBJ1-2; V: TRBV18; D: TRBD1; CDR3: CASSRDRSDYGYTF; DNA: TGTGCCAGCTCACGGGACAGGTCCGACTATGGCTACACCTTC
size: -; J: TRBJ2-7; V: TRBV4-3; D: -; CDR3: CASGRVRLEQYF; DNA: TGCGCCAGCGGCCGGGTTCGTCTCGAGCAGTACTTC
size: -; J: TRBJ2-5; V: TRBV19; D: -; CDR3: CASSPSGTILTQYF; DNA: TGTGCCAGTAGCCCCTCCGGGACAATCTTGACCCAGTACTTC
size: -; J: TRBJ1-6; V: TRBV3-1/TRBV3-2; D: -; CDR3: CASSQAPGLDNSPLHF; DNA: TGTGCCAGCAGCCAAGCTCCGGGACTGGATAATTCACCCCTCCACTTT
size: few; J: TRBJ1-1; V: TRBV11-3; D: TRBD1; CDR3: CASSLTQGRGTEAFF; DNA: TGTGCCAGCAGCTTAACACAGGGGAGAGGGACTGAAGCTTTCTTT
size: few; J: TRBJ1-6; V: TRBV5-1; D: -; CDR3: CASSTGNSPLHF; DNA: TGCGCCAGCAGCACAGGGAATTCACCCCTCCACTTT
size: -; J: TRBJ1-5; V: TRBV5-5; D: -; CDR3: CASSDFGNQPQHF; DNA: TGTGCCAGCAGCGATTTTGGCAATCAGCCCCAGCATTTT
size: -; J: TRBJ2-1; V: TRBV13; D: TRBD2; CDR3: CASSLVASGGEQFF; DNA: TGTGCCAGCAGCTTAGTCGCTAGCGGGGGTGAGCAGTTCTTC
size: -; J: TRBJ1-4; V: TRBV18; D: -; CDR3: CASSRDRHEKLFF; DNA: TGTGCCAGCTCCCGAGACAGACATGAAAAACTGTTTTTT
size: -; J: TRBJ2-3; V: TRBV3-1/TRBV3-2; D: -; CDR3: CASSQAIERRGTDTQYF; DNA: TGTGCCAGCAGCCAAGCTATAGAGCGGCGAGGCACAGATACGCAGTATTTT
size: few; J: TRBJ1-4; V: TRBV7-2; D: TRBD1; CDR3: CASSQRSQGGEKLFF; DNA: TGTGCCAGCAGCCAAAGGTCACAGGGGGGCGAAAAACTGTTTTTT
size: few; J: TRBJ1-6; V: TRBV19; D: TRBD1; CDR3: CASSIGRTGAHSPLHF; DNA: TGTGCCAGTAGTATTGGGAGGACAGGGGCGCATTCACCCCTCCACTTT
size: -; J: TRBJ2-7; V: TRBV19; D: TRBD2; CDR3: CASSRLDGGADSYEQYF; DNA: TGTGCCAGTAGTAGGCTGGACGGGGGGGCCGACTCCTACGAGCAGTACTTC
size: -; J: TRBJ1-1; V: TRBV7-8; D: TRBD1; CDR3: CASSLADRGDEAFF; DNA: TGTGCCAGCAGCTTAGCTGACAGGGGCGATGAAGCTTTCTTT
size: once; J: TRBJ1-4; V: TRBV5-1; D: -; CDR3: CASSLGRGDSEKLFF; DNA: TGCGCCAGCAGCTTGGGCCGGGGGGATTCGGAAAAACTGTTTTTT
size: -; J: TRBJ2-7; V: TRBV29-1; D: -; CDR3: CSVGVGGYEQYF; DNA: TGCAGCGTGGGAGTAGGGGGTTACGAGCAGTACTTC
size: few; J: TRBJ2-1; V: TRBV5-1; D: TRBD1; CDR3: CASTPGTGFINEQFF; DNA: TGCGCCAGCACCCCCGGGACAGGGTTTATCAATGAGCAGTTCTTC
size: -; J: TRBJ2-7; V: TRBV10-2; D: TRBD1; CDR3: CASRLGQGTYEQYF; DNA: TGCGCCAGCCGACTGGGACAGGGGACCTACGAGCAGTACTTC
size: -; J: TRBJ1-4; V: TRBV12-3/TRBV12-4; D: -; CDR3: CASGVMRGEKLFF; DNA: TGTGCCAGCGGGGTTATGAGGGGGGAAAAACTGTTTTTT
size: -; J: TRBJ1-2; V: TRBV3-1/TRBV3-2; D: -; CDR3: CASNPSGGGYGYTF; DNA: TGTGCCAGCAACCCAAGCGGGGGGGGCTATGGCTACACCTTC
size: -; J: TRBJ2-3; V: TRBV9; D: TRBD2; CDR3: CASSVLAEISDTQYF; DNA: TGTGCCAGCAGCGTTCTAGCGGAAATTTCAGATACGCAGTATTTT
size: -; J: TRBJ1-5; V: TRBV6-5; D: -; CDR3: CASRGGRGFDQPQHF; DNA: TGTGCCAGCAGGGGTGGCAGGGGTTTCGATCAGCCCCAGCATTTT
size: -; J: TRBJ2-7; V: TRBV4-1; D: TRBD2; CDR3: CASSQVLAGVLEQYF; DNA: TGCGCCAGCAGCCAAGTCCTAGCGGGAGTTCTCGAGCAGTACTTC
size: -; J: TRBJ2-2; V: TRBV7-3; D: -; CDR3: CASSATAPLAGRNTGELFF; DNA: TGTGCCAGCAGCGCCACCGCCCCATTGGCGGGAAGGAACACCGGGGAGCTGTTTTTT
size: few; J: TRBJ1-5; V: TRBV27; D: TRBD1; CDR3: CASSLGQDDQPQHF; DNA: TGTGCCAGCAGTTTAGGACAGGACGATCAGCCCCAGCATTTT
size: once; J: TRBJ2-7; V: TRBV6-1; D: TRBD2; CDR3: CASREASGRDVGF; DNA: TGTGCCAGCAGGGAAGCTAGCGGGAGGGACGTGGGGTTC
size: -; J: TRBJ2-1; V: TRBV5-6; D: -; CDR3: CASSLEGRNSYNEQFF; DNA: TGTGCCAGCAGCCTAGAGGGACGGAACTCCTACAATGAGCAGTTCTTC
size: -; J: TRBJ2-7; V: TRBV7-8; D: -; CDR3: CASSARQGRSSYEQYF; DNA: TGTGCCAGCAGCGCTCGTCAGGGGCGCTCATCCTACGAGCAGTACTTC
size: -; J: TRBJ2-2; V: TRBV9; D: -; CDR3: CASSPRQPSTGELFF; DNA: TGTGCCAGCAGCCCCCGCCAACCCAGCACCGGGGAGCTGTTTTTT
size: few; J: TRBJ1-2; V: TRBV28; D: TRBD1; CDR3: CASRVGTGHGYTF; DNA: TGTGCCAGCAGAGTAGGGACAGGGCATGGCTACACCTTC
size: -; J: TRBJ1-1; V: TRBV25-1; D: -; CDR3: CASSPTRQVGNTEAFF; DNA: TGTGCCAGCAGTCCCACCCGACAGGTCGGGAACACTGAAGCTTTCTTT
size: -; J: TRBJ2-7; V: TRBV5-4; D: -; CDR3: CASSPGTGFRGGQYF; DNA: TGTGCCAGCAGCCCCGGGACAGGGTTCCGGGGGGGGCAGTACTTC
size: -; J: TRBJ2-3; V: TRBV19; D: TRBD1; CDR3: CASSIRDRFYTQYF; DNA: TGTGCCAGTAGTATAAGGGACAGGTTTTATACGCAGTATTTT
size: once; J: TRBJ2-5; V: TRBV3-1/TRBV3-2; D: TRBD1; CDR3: CASSLQGAQETQYF; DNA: TGTGCCAGCAGCCTACAGGGGGCGCAGGAGACCCAGTACTTC
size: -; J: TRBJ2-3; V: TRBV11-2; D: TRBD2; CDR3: CASSPRLAGALTDTQYF; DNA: TGTGCCAGCAGCCCCCGACTAGCGGGGGCGCTCACAGATACGCAGTATTTT
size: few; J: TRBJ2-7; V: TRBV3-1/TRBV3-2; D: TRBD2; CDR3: CASSQVLGGGSSYEQYF; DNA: TGTGCCAGCAGCCAAGTCCTTGGCGGGGGAAGCTCCTACGAGCAGTACTTC
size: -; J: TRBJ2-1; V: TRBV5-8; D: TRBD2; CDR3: CASSSYLTGGAYNEQFF; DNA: TGTGCCAGCAGCTCGTATCTTACGGGAGGTGCCTACAATGAGCAGTTCTTC
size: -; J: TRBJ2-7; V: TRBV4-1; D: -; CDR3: CASSPGGTVTSSYEQYF; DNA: TGCGCCAGCAGCCCGGGGGGGACAGTTACGAGCTCCTACGAGCAGTACTTC
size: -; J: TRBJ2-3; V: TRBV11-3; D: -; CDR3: CASSFTTGSDTQYF; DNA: TGTGCCAGCAGCTTTACTACAGGGTCAGATACGCAGTATTTT
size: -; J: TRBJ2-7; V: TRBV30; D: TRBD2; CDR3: CAWNRVAGYYEQYF; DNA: TGTGCCTGGAACCGAGTAGCGGGGTACTACGAGCAGTACTTC
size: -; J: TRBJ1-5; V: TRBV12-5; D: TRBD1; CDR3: CASGSLPGQVDF; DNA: TGTGCTAGTGGTTCGCTCCCGGGACAGGTCGATTTT
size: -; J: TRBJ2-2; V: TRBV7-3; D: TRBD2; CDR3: CASSPPGGAGELFF; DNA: TGTGCCAGCAGCCCCCCTGGGGGGGCCGGGGAGCTGTTTTTT
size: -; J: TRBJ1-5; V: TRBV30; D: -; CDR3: CAWSVRGQPQHF; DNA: TGTGCCTGGAGTGTACGGGGTCAGCCCCAGCATTTT
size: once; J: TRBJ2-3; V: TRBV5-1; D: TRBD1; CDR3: CASSIGTVWIADTQYF; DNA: TGCGCCAGCAGCATTGGGACAGTTTGGATCGCAGATACGCAGTATTTT
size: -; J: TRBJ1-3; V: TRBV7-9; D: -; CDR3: CASSLVVAVGNTIYF; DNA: TGTGCCAGCAGCCTGGTGGTGGCAGTAGGAAACACCATATATTTT
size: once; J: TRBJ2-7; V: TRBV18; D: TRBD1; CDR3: CASSPRQGVGEQYF; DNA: TGTGCCAGCTCACCACGGCAGGGGGTCGGCGAGCAGTACTTC